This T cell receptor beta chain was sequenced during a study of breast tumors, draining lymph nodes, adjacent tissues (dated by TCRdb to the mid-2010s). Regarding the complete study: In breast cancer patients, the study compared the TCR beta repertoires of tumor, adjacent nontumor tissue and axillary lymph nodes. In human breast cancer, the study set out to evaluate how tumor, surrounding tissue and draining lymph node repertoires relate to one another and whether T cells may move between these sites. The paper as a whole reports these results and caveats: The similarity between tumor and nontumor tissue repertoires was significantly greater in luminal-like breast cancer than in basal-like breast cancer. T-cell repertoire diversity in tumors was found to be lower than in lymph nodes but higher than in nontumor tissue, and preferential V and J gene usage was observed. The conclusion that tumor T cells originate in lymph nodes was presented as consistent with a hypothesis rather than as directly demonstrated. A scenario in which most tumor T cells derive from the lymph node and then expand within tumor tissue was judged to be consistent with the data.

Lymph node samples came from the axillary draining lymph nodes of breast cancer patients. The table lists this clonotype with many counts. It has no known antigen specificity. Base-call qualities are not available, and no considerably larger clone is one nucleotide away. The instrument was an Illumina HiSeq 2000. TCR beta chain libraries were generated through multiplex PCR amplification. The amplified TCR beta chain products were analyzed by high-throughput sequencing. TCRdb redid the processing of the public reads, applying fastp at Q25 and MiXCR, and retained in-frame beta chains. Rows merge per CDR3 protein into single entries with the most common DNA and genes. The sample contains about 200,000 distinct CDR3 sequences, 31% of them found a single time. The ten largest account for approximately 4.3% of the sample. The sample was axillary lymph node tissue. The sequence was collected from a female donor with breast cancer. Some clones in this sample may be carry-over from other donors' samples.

The CDR3 reads CASSSRRRYADTQYF. The DNA is TGTGCCAGTAGCTCCCGCCGGAGATACGCAGATACGCAGTATTTT. This receptor chain uses TRBV19 and TRBJ2-3, with the D gene not clear enough to name. The germline V gene (reference sequence) provides CDR1 LNHDA and CDR2 SQIVND. From the cysteine up to the phenylalanine, the CDR3 has a length of 15 residues. Here the CDR3 DNA is all that survives: 45 bases in frame from base 1. The junction shows trimming of 6 bases on V and 4 bases on J, plus 17 bases between the germline ends.